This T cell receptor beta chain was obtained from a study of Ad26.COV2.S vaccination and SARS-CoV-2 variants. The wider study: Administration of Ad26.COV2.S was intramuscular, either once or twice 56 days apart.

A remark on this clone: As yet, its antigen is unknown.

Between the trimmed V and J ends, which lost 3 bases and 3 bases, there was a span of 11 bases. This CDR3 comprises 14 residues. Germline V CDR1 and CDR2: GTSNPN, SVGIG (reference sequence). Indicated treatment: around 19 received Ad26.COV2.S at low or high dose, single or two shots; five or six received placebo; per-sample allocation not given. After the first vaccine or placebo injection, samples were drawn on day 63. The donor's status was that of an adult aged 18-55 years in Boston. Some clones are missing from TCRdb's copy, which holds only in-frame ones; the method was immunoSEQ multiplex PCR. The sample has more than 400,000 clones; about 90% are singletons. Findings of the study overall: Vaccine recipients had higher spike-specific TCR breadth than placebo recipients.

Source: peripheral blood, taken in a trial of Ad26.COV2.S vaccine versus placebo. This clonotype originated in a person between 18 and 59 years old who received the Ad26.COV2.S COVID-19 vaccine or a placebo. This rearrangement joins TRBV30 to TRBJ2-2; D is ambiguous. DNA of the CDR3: TGTGCCTGGAGCCGTGGAGTCGACACCGGGGAGCTGTTTTTT. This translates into CAWSRGVDTGELFF. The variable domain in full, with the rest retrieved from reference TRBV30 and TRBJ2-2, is SQTIHQWPATLVQPVGSPLSLECTVEGTSNPNLYWYRQAAGRGLQLLFYSVGIGQISSEVPQNLSASRPQDRQFILSSKKLLLSDSGFYLCAWSRGVDTGELFFGEGSRLTVL.